One TCR beta chain is described in this entry. Its target is not known. Germline CDR1 SGHRS, CDR2 YFSETQ. The CDR3 has 14 residues. Trimming cost V 3 bases and J 6 bases; bases outside gene matches: 6. The sample is drawn from a study of shared clonotypes between healthy human individuals. Findings and limits, study-wide: A few donors had about 5% of their naive CD4 clonotypes in common.

The table came from immunoSEQ multiplex PCR; TCRdb's copy has only in-frame clones and leaves some out. This sample has roughly 1 million clones; about 84% occur once, and the top ten carry approximately 0.5%. The chain joins TRBV5-1 to TRBJ2-7; 10 bases agree with TRBD1. This clonotype was obtained from a man between 18 and 35 years old in good health. Some clones in this sample may be carry-over from other donors' samples. Sequenced sample: memory CD4+ T cells from PBMCs. The subset here: CD45RA-negative fraction. The CDR3: CASSSPTGGLEQYF. Written as DNA, the CDR3 is TGCGCCAGCAGCTCGCCGACAGGGGGCCTCGAGCAGTACTTC.